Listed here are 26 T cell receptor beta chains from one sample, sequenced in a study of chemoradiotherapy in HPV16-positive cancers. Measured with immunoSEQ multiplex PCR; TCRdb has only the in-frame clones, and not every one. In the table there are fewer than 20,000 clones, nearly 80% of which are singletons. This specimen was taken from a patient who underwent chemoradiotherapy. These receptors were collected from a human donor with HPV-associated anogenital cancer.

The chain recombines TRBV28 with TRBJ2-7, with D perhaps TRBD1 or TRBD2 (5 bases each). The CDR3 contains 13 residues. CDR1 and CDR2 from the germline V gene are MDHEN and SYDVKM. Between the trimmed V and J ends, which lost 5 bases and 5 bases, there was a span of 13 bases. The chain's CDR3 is CASSGTYDDEQYF. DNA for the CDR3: TGTGCCAGCAGTGGGACGTACGACGACGAGCAGTACTTC.

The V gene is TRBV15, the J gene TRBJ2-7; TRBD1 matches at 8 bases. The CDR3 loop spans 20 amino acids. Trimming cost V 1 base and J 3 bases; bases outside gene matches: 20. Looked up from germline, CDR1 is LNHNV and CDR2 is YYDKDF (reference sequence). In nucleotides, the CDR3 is TGTGCCACCAGCAGAGGTCGCACGGCAGGGGCGACAGGGGATTTCTACGAGCAGTACTTC. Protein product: CATSRGRTAGATGDFYEQYF.

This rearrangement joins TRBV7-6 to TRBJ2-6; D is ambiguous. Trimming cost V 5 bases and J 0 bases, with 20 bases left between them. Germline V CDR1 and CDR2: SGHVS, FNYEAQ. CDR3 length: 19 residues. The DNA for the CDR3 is TGTGCCAGCAGCCCTCTCGTGGCAGGCGGTAGCTCTGGGGCCAACGTCCTGACTTTC. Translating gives CASSPLVAGGSSGANVLTF.

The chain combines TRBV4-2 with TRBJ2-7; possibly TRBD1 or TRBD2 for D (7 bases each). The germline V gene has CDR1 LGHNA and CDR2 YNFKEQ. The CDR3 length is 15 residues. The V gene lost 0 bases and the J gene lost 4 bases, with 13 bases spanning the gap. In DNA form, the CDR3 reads TGTGCCAGCAGCCAAGATAAGCAGGGGGGGTACGAGCAGTACTTC. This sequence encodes CASSQDKQGGYEQYF.

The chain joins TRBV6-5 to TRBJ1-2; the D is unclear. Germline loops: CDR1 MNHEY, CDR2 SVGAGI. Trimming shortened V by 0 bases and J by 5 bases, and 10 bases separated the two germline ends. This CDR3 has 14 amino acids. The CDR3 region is CASSYSNRDYGYTF. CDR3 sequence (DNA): TGTGCCAGCAGTTACTCGAATAGGGATTATGGCTACACCTTC.

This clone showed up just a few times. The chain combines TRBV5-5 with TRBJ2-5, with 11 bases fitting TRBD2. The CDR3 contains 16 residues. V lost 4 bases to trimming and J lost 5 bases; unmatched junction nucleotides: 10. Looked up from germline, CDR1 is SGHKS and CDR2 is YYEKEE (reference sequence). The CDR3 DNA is TGTGCCAGCAGCACACGACTAGCGGGACTGGGGGAGACCCAGTACTTC. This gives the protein CASSTRLAGLGETQYF.

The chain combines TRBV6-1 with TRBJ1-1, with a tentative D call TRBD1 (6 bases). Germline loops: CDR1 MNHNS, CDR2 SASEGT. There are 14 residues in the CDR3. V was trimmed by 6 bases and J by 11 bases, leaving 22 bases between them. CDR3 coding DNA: TGTGCCAGCAGCGTTTCTCGAAGTCAGGGGTGGGCTTTCTTT. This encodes CASSVSRSQGWAFF.

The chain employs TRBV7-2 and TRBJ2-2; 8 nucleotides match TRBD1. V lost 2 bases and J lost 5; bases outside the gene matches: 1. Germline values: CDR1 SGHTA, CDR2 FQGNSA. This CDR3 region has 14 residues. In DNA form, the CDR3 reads TGTGCCAGCAGCTTACAGGGGGCGACCGGGGAGCTGTTTTTT. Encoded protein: CASSLQGATGELFF.

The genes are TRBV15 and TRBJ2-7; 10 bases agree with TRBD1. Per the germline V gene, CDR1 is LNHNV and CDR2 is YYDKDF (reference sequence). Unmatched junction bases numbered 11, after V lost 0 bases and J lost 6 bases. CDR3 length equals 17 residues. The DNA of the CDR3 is TGTGCCACCAGCAGAGATTCGGGGACAGGGGAAAAAGGCGAGCAGTACTTC. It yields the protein CATSRDSGTGEKGEQYF. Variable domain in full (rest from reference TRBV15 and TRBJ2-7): DAMVIQNPRYQVTQFGKPVTLSCSQTLNHNVMYWYQQKSSQAPKLLFHYYDKDFNNEADTPDNFQSRRPNTSFCFLDIRSPGLGDTAMYLCATSRDSGTGEKGEQYFGPGTRLTVT.

CDR3 protein: CASSLGPTYEQYF. The CDR3 bases are TGTGCCAGTAGTTTGGGACCGACCTACGAGCAGTACTTC. The rearrangement uses TRBV19 and TRBJ2-7; D tentatively reads TRBD1 or TRBD2 (5 bases each). V dropped 5 bases and J dropped 2 bases, with 10 bases sitting between them. Looked up from germline, CDR1 is LNHDA and CDR2 is SQIVND (reference sequence). The CDR3 extends over 13 amino acids.

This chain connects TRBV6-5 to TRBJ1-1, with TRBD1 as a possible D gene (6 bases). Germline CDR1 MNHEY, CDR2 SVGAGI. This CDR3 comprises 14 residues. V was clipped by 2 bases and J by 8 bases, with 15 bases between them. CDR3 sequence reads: CASSYPAGTSEAFF. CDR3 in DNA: TGTGCCAGCAGTTACCCCGCCGGGACATCAGAAGCTTTCTTT.

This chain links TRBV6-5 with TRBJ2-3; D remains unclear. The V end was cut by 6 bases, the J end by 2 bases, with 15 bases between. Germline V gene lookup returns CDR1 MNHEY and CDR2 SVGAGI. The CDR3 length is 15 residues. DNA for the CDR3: TGTGCCAGCAGGGGTGGGATCTTCTCCACAGATACGCAGTATTTT. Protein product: CASRGGIFSTDTQYF.

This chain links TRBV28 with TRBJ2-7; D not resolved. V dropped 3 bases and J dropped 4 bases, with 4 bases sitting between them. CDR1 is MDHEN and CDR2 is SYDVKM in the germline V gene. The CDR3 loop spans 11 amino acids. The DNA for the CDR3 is TGTGCCAGCAGTTTGGGATACGAGCAGTACTTC. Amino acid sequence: CASSLGYEQYF. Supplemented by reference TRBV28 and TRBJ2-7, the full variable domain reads DVKVTQSSRYLVKRTGEKVFLECVQDMDHENMFWYRQDPGLGLRLIYFSYDVKMKEKGDIPEGYSVSREKKERFSLILESASTNQTSMYLCASSLGYEQYFGPGTRLTVT.

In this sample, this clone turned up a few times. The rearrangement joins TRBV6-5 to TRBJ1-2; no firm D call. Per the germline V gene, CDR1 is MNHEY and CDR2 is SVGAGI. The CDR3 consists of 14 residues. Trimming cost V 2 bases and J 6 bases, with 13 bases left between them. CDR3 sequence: CASSYHPRSDGYTF. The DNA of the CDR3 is TGTGCCAGCAGTTACCACCCCCGTAGCGATGGCTACACCTTC.

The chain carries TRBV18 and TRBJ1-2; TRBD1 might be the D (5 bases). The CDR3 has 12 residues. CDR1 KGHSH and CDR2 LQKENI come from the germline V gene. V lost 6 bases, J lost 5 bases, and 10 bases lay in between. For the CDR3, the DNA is TGTGCCAGCTCGACCGGGGGGTATGGCTACACCTTC. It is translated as CASSTGGYGYTF.

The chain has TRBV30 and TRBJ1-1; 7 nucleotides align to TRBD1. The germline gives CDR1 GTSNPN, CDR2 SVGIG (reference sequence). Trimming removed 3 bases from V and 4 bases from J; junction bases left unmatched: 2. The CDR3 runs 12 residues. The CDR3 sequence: CAWRHRGTEAFF. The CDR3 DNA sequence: TGTGCCTGGAGACACAGGGGCACTGAAGCTTTCTTT.

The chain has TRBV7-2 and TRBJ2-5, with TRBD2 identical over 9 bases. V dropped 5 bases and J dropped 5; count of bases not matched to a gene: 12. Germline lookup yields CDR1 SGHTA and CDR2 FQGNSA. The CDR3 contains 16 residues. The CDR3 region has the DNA TGTGCCAGCAGCCCGAGGAATAGCGGGGGTGGGGAGACCCAGTACTTC. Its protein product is CASSPRNSGGGETQYF.

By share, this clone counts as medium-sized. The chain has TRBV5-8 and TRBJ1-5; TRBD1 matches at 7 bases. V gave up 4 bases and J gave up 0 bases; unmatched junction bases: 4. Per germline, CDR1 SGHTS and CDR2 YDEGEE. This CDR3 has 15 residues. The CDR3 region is CASSLQGYSNQPQHF. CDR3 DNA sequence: TGTGCCAGCAGCCTACAGGGGTATAGCAATCAGCCCCAGCATTTT.

The DNA for the CDR3 is TGCGCCAGCAGCCAACTCGCCGGGACAGGGGGTTTCTATGGCTACACCTTC. It codes for CASSQLAGTGGFYGYTF. The rearrangement joins TRBV4-3 to TRBJ1-2, with 11 bases matching TRBD1. The CDR3 length is 17 residues. The V segment lost 2 bases and the J segment 4 bases; nucleotides outside the gene matches: 9. The germline V gene encodes CDR1 LGHNA and CDR2 YSLEER.

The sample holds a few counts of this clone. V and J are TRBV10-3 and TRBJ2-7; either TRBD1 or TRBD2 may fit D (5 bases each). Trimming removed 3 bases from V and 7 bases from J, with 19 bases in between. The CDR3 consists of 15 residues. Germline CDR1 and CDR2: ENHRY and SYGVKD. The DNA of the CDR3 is TGTGCCATCAGTGAACTCGAGAGTCTGAGGGGAGAGCAGTACTTC. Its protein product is CAISELESLRGEQYF.

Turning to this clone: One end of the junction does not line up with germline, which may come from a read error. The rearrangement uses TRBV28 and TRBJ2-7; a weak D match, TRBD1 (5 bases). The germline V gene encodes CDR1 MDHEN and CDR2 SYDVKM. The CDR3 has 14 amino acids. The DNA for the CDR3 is TGTGCCACCAGTAAGATGACAGTACCCTACGAGCAGTACTTC. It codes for CATSKMTVPYEQYF.

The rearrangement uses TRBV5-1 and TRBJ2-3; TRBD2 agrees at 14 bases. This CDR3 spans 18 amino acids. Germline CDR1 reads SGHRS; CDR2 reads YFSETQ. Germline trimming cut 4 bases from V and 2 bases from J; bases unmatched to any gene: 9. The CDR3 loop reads CASSPGTSGGRTTDTQYF. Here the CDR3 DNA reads TGCGCCAGCAGCCCCGGGACTAGCGGGGGACGAACCACAGATACGCAGTATTTT.

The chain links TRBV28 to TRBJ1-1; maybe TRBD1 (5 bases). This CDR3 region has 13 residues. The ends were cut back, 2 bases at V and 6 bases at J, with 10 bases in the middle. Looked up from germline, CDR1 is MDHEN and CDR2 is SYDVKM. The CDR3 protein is CASSLRLGAEAFF. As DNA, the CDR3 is TGTGCCAGCAGTTTAAGATTGGGGGCTGAAGCTTTCTTT.

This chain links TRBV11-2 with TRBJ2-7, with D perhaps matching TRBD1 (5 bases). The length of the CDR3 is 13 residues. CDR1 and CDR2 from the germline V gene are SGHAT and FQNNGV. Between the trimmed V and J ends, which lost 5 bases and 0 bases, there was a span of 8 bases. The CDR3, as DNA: TGTGCCAGCAGCCCAGGGATCTCCTACGAGCAGTACTTC. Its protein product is CASSPGISYEQYF.

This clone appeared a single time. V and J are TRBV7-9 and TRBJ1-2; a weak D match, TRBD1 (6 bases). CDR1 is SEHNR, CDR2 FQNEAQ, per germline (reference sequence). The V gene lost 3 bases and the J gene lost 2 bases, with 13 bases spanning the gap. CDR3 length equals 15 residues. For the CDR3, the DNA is TGTGCCAGCAGCTTTTCCCTAGACAGGAACTATGGCTACACCTTC. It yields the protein CASSFSLDRNYGYTF. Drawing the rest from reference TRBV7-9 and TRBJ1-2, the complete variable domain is DTGVSQNPRHKITKRGQNVTFRCDPISEHNRLYWYRQTLGQGPEFLTYFQNEAQLEKSRLLSDRFSAERPKGSFSTLEIQRTEQGDSAMYLCASSFSLDRNYGYTFGSGTRLTVV.

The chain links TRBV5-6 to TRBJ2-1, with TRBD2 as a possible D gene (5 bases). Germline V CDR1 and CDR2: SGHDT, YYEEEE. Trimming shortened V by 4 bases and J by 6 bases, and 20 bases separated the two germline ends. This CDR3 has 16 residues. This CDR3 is CASSRMEASRRNEQFF. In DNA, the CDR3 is TGTGCCAGCAGCCGGATGGAGGCTAGCAGGCGCAATGAGCAGTTCTTC.